This T cell receptor beta chain came from a study of human T cells and chemical hapten exposure (dated by TCRdb to the early 2020s). Study-level background: For sensitization, 2% DPC in acetone was applied to a 2 cm by 2 cm area of upper inner arm skin. Some 29 alopecia patients provided blood for TCR sequencing at one to four time points (pre-sensitization, 2, 6 and 24 weeks). Patch tests used Finn chambers with 0.01% DPC on the upper back, scored after 6 days by International Contact Dermatitis Research Group standards. Throughout the roughly 24-week study period, patients were also given weekly therapeutic DPC doses on the scalp. The mostly female patient cohort included alopecia areata with under or over 50% scalp involvement, alopecia totalis and alopecia universalis. Libraries were combined into a pool for sequencing, and differences in TCR yield between samples came mainly from small differences in library volumes within the pool. Blood samples were taken from patients before sensitization (week 0) and at 2, 6 and about 24 weeks after DPC sensitization. Peripheral blood TCR repertoire changes were tracked in vivo in alopecia patients during primary and secondary sensitization to the hapten diphenylcyclopropenone (DPC). General study outcomes and caveats: After repeated subsampling, changes were observed in the strength of the expansion versus patch-test correlation and in the threshold at which the correlation became significant. Expanded TCRs formed significantly more large CDR3 similarity clusters than pre-sensitization or healthy control sets, consistent with antigen-driven responses. A positive correlation was found between the number of PT1 expanded TCRs and patch test score, with significance reached at thresholds 8, 16 and 32 but not 4. No change with DPC sensitization was found in the number of TCRs above 1 in 1000 frequency, and no evidence of global repertoire structure alterations was found. All patients had alopecia, a presumed autoimmune disease, so their immune response might differ from that of healthy individuals.

V lost 2 bases and J lost 5 bases; the stretch between them is 10 bases long. Including cysteine and phenylalanine, the CDR3 has 14 amino acids. Solely the CDR3 DNA is kept, with 42 bases framed from the first base. CDR1 and CDR2, looked up from the germline V gene (reference sequence), are LGHDT and YNNKEL. This clonotype occurred many times. The specificity of this receptor is unknown. No base qualities exist here, and no much larger clone lies one base off it. Explained via the paper, the time point label denotes: patch test 2, 6 weeks after DPC sensitization. The intended sense of this specimen's treatment or condition label: therapeutic diphenylcyclopropenone sensitization with weekly scalp DPC. At each patch-test visit, blood was drawn before the patch test was applied. Patients were considered eligible if aged 18 to 70, diagnosed with alopecia and deemed suitable for DPC therapy, and patients were excluded if pregnant. Unfractionated whole blood was collected in Tempus Blood RNA tubes, and total RNA was extracted from that blood.

Library preparation employed RACE. Sequencing took place on a NextSeq 500. During library preparation, unique molecular identifiers were attached to individual cDNA molecules so that TCRs could be counted quantitatively and reproducibly. For every blood RNA sample, sequencing covered both the TCR alpha and TCR beta chains. The source study handled its data this way. A median of around 100,000 TCRs per sample was observed, with a range of 23,224 to 690,600. V, J and CDR3 annotation of the TCR reads was carried out using the Decombinator software suite. To make PS versus PT1 abundance plots, every sample was subsampled to the same number of TCRs (28,000). TCRs were defined as expanded if absent before sensitization and observed at least eight times at the 2-week time point. TCRdb applied fastp at Q25 and MiXCR to the public reads, then kept only in-frame beta chains. Rows with a matching CDR3 protein are joined into one entry that keeps the most common DNA and genes. The V and J calls follow TCRdb's processing rather than the paper's. The sample table records tens of thousands of distinct CDR3 sequences; about a tenth of these occur just once. Together, the top ten hold 6.8% of the sample.

The sample was whole blood, taken in connection with sensitization to the hapten diphenylcyclopropenone (DPC). The chain is assembled from TRBV3-1 and TRBJ2-1, with the D gene too uncertain to name. The TCR was taken from a woman aged 50 to 60 with alopecia areata. Some clones in this sample may be carry-over from other donors' samples. Here is the DNA: TGTGCCAGCAGCCAAAATCTCCAAAACAATGAGCAGTTCTTC. Translated, it reads CASSQNLQNNEQFF.